These 27 T cell receptor beta chains came from one sample sequenced in a study of T cells expressing NK-cell markers. For each CDR3 protein, TCRdb gives one entry from its re-call of the 5' RACE reads, without DNA. The sample table sets out some 440,000 distinct CDR3 sequences. The sequenced sample was blood T cells: a sorted CD56 or NKG2C T cell subset, CD4+ or CD8+ T cells, or bulk PBMC T cells (not recorded which). The receptors shown here come from a woman aged 45 to 65 in good health.

V is TRBV12-3 or TRBV12-4 and J is TRBJ2-5; the TCRdb D gene call, TRBD2, has no DNA to confirm it. There are 15 residues in the CDR3. CDR3 amino acids: CASSLMGGGEETQYF.

The chain employs TRBV11-3 and TRBJ2-7; TCRdb selects TRBD2, and the lack of DNA leaves this call unchecked. Germline values: CDR1 SGHNT, CDR2 YENEEA. The CDR3 contains 15 residues. The CDR3 protein is CASSLGGIPSYEQYF.

The chain joins TRBV19 to TRBJ1-1; with no DNA, the TCRdb D assignment of TRBD1 cannot be verified. CDR1 is LNHDA, CDR2 SQIVND, per germline (reference sequence). This CDR3 has 15 residues. Here the CDR3 reads CASSKTGAESTEAFF.

The chain couples TRBV27 to TRBJ2-5; TCRdb designates TRBD2, a call that cannot be tested without DNA. The CDR3 sequence is 16 residues long. Germline V gene data show CDR1 as MNHEY and CDR2 as SMNVEV (reference sequence). CDR3 sequence: CASSFHSGRARETQYF.

The chain couples TRBV5-6 to TRBJ2-7; TCRdb's assignment of TRBD2 cannot be checked, as there is no DNA. The CDR3 runs 15 residues. Germline CDR1 and CDR2: SGHDT and YYEEEE. CDR3 sequence reads: CASSALAPNTYEQYF.

The gene calls are TRBV20-1 and TRBJ2-3. The germline gives CDR1 DFQATT, CDR2 SNEGSKA (reference sequence). The CDR3 contains 15 residues. The CDR3 loop reads CSASILTVSTDTQYF.

The CDR3 sequence is CAAGQDRGQMNTEAFF. V usage is TRBV6-1 and J usage is TRBJ1-1; the TCRdb call, TRBD1, lacks DNA for checking. Germline CDR1 MNHNS, CDR2 SASEGT. CDR3 length: 16 residues.

This rearrangement joins TRBV2 to TRBJ2-2; TCRdb outputs TRBD2, but without DNA this stays unchecked. The length of the CDR3 is 15 residues. Germline lookup yields CDR1 SNHLY and CDR2 FYNNEI. This CDR3 reads CASTEGRGRGGELFF.

V is TRBV11-1 and J is TRBJ2-1; TCRdb calls TRBD2, which cannot be checked without DNA. This CDR3 is built from 14 residues. Germline CDR1 reads SGHAT; CDR2 reads FQDESV (reference sequence). The CDR3 spells CASSLTTRYNEQFF.

This chain uses TRBV7-8 with TRBJ2-1; TCRdb outputs TRBD1, but without DNA this stays unchecked. This CDR3 is built from 16 residues. The germline V gene has CDR1 SGHVS and CDR2 FQNEAQ. CDR3 sequence: CASSFTYRGSYNEQFF.

The chain uses TRBV7-2 and TRBJ2-1; TCRdb returns TRBD2, unconfirmable since there is no DNA. Germline V CDR1 and CDR2: SGHTA, FQGNSA. The length of the CDR3 is 15 residues. The CDR3 sequence: CASSLAGGLAFNQFF.

V is TRBV27 and J is TRBJ1-1; the D call from TCRdb, TRBD1, cannot be confirmed without DNA. Germline CDR1 and CDR2: MNHEY and SMNVEV (reference sequence). The CDR3 consists of 16 residues. CDR3 residues: CASSAWTGSGNTEAFF.

The gene calls are TRBV27 and TRBJ2-1; TCRdb picks TRBD2, but there is no DNA to check that call. Germline assignment: CDR1 MNHEY and CDR2 SMNVEV (reference sequence). The CDR3 runs to 18 residues. The CDR3 sequence is CASSLILGLAGAFNEQFF.

The rearrangement uses TRBV20-1 and TRBJ1-2. Germline V gene lookup returns CDR1 DFQATT and CDR2 SNEGSKA (reference sequence). The CDR3 is made up of 13 amino acids. This CDR3 is CSAHLSTNYGYTF.

V gene TRBV4-2 combines with J gene TRBJ1-1; lacking DNA, the TRBD1 call made by TCRdb goes unchecked. Germline-derived CDR1 and CDR2 are LGHNA and YNFKEQ. This CDR3 region has 14 residues. Here the CDR3 reads CASSQAGARTEAFF.

The gene calls are TRBV5-1 and TRBJ2-1; TCRdb proposes TRBD2, but this gene call is untestable without DNA. The CDR3 consists of 15 residues. Germline CDR1 reads SGHRS; CDR2 reads YFSETQ. This CDR3 reads CASSPRTSGGSEQFF.

The chain has TRBV9 and TRBJ2-1; TCRdb's D call, TRBD2, is unchecked because there is no DNA. Germline V gene lookup returns CDR1 SGDLS and CDR2 YYNGEE. This CDR3 is 15 amino acids long. The chain's CDR3 is CASSVTSGTHNEQFF.

The gene calls are TRBV15 and TRBJ2-1; TCRdb's assignment of TRBD1 cannot be checked, as there is no DNA. From germline, CDR1 is LNHNV and CDR2 YYDKDF (reference sequence). This CDR3 comprises 17 residues. Here the CDR3 reads CATSRDLGAASGNEQFF.

The chain links TRBV5-6 to TRBJ2-2; TCRdb lists TRBD2, though no DNA is available to test this call. The CDR3 contains 17 residues. Germline CDR1 reads SGHDT; CDR2 reads YYEEEE. The CDR3 protein is CASSLELRGSGAGELFF. Complete variable domain (other parts from reference TRBV5-6 and TRBJ2-2): DAGVTQSPTHLIKTRGQQVTLRCSPKSGHDTVSWYQQALGQGPQFIFQYYEEEERQRGNFPDRFSGHQFPNYSSELNVNALLLGDSALYLCASSLELRGSGAGELFFGEGSRLTVL.

J is TRBJ2-4 and V is TRBV5-6. Germline CDR1 is SGHDT and CDR2 is YYEEEE. The CDR3 is made up of 15 amino acids. CDR3 sequence: CASSFKGWGKNIQYF.

The CDR3 loop is CASSYRVAGANVLTF. V gene TRBV6-5 combines with J gene TRBJ2-6. Germline CDR1 is MNHEY and CDR2 is SVGAGI. The CDR3 runs to 15 residues.

This sequence joins TRBV29-1 and TRBJ2-2; as DNA is missing, the TRBD2 call by TCRdb cannot be tested. CDR1 SQVTM and CDR2 ANQGSEA come from the germline V gene. This CDR3 comprises 14 residues. The CDR3 is CSVSGLAGTGELFF.

The chain has TRBV7-9 and TRBJ1-2; TCRdb reports TRBD1, a call that lacks DNA to check it against. CDR3 length: 16 amino acids. Germline V gene lookup returns CDR1 SEHNR and CDR2 FQNEAQ (reference sequence). This CDR3 reads CASSSMTRGSNYGYTF.

The chain employs TRBV20-1 and TRBJ2-5; TCRdb's assignment of TRBD2 cannot be checked, as there is no DNA. The V gene's germline CDR1 is DFQATT and CDR2 SNEGSKA (reference sequence). CDR3 length: 16 residues. The CDR3 sequence is CSARGGLAAPKETQYF.

The chain links TRBV6-5 to TRBJ1-1. This CDR3 region has 14 residues. From germline, CDR1 is MNHEY and CDR2 SVGAGI. CDR3 sequence reads: CASSYEGRDTEAFF.

This chain links TRBV19 with TRBJ1-5; TCRdb's D call, TRBD1, is unchecked because there is no DNA. Looked up from germline, CDR1 is LNHDA and CDR2 is SQIVND (reference sequence). The CDR3 has 16 amino acids. The CDR3 reads CASSNPGQGGYQPQHF.

This chain connects TRBV20-1 to TRBJ2-5; with no DNA, the TCRdb D assignment of TRBD1 cannot be verified. The germline gives CDR1 DFQATT, CDR2 SNEGSKA (reference sequence). CDR3 length equals 13 residues. This chain's CDR3 is CSASLSGEETQYF.